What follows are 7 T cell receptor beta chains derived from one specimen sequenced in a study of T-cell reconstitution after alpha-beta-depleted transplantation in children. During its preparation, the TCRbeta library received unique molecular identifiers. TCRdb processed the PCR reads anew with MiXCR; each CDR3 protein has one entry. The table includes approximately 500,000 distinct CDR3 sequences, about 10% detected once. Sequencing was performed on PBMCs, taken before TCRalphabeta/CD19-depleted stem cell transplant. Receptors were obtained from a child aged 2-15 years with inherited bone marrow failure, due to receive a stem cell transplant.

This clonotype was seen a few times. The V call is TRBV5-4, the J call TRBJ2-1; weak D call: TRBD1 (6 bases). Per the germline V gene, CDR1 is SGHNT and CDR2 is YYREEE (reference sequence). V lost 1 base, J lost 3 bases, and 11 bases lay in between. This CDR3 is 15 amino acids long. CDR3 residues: CASSLSGQYYNEQFF. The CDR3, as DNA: TGTGCCAGCAGCTTGTCCGGACAGTACTACAATGAGCAGTTCTTC.

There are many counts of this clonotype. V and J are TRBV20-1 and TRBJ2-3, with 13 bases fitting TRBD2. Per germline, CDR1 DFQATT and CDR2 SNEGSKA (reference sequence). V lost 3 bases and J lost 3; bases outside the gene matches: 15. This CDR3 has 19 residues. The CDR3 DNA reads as TGCAGTGCTAGGGATCCTACTAGCGGGAGGGCCGTTTGGACAGATACGCAGTATTTT. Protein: CSARDPTSGRAVWTDTQYF.

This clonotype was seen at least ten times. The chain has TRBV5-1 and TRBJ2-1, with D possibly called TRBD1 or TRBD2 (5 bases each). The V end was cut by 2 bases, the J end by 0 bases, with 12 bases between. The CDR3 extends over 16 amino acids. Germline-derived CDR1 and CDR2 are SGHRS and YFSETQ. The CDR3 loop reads CASSFGAGYSYNEQFF. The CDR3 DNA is TGCGCCAGCAGCTTCGGGGCGGGCTACTCCTACAATGAGCAGTTCTTC.

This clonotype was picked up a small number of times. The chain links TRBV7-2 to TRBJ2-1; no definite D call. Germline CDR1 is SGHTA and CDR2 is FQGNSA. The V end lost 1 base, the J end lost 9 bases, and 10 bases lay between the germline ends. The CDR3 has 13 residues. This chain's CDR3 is CASSLGVGFEQFF. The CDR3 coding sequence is TGTGCCAGCAGCTTAGGTGTGGGGTTTGAGCAGTTCTTC.

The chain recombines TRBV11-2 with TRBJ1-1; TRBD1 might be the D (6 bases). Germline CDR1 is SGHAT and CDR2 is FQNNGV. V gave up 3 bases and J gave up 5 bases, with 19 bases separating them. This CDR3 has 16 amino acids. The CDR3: CASSFPDGTPETEAFF. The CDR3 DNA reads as TGTGCCAGCAGCTTCCCAGACGGGACACCGGAGACTGAAGCTTTCTTT.

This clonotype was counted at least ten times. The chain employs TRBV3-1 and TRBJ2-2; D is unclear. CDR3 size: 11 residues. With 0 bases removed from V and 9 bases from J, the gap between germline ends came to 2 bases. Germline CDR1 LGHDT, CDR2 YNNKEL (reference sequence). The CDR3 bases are TGTGCCAGCAGCCAAGATTGGGAGCTGTTTTTT. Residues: CASSQDWELFF.

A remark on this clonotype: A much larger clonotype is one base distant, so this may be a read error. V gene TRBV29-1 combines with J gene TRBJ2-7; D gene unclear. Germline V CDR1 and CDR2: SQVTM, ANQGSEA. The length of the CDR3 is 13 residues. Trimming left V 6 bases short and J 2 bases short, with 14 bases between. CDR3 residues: CSVARRWTYEQYF. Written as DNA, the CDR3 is TGCAGCGTCGCCAGGCGGTGGACCTACGAGCAGTACTTC.